This TCR beta chain originates from a study of control samples from healthy donors and cancer patients. Generated by immunoSEQ multiplex PCR, the TCRdb table keeps only in-frame clones and is missing some. The sample shows about 120,000 clones, around nine tenths of them seen only once. Between the trimmed V and J ends, which lost 5 bases and 0 bases, there was a span of 7 bases. Germline V gene data show CDR1 as ENHRY and CDR2 as SYGVKD. This CDR3 is 14 amino acids long. The sequence came from a man aged 25-45 years in good health. The chain is built from TRBV10-3 and TRBJ2-2; D gene uncertain. What was sequenced was blood. Here the CDR3 reads CAISNGPNTGELFF. The CDR3 DNA is TGTGCCATCAGTAACGGCCCGAACACCGGGGAGCTGTTTTTT.